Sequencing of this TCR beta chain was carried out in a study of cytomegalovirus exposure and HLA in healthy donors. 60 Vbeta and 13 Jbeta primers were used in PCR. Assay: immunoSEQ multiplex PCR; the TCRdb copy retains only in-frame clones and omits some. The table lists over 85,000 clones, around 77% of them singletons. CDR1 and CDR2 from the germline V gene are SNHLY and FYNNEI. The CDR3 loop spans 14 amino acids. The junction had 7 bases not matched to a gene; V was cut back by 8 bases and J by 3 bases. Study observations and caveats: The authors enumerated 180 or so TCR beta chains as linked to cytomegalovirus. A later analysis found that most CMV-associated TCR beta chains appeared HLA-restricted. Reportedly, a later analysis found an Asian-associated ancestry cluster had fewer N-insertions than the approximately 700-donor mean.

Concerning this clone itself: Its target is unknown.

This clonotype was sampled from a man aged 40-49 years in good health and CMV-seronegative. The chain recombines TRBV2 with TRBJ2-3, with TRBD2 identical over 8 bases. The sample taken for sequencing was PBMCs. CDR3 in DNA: TGTGCCAGCGGTCCGGGAGGGCCAACAGATACGCAGTATTTT. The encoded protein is CASGPGGPTDTQYF.